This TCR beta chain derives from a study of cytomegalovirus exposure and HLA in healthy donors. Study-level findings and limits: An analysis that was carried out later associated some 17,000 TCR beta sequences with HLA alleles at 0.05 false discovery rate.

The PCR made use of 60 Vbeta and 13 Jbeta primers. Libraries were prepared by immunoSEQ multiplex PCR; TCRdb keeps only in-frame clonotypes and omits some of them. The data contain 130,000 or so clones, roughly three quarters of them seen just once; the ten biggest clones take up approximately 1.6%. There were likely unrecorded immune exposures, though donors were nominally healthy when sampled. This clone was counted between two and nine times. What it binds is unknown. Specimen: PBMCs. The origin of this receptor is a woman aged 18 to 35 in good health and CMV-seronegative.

CDR3 coding DNA: TGTGCCAGCTCACCGAACCAGGAATTAGACGAAGAAGCTTTCTTT. As protein: CASSPNQELDEEAFF. The chain uses TRBV18 and TRBJ1-1; D ambiguous. Germline V gives CDR1 KGHSH, CDR2 LQKENI. This CDR3 has 15 residues. Trimming cost V 3 bases and J 8 bases, with 19 bases left between them.